This TCR beta chain was sequenced for a study of TIL therapy for anti-PD-1-resistant metastatic lung cancer. Study details: Most patients had lung adenocarcinoma.

Remarks on this clone: Its matching antigen is unknown.

The libraries were made with immunoSEQ v3. Produced via immunoSEQ multiplex PCR; TCRdb's table is partial and in-frame only. The sample lists about 17,000 clones, roughly four fifths seen once, with 2.2% in the top ten. Study-wide results and caveats: Patients were highly selected, enriched for treatment-naive, never-smoker and oncogene-addicted cases.

Sample time point: pre-treatment sample, taken before nivolumab and TIL therapy. Stage 4 NSCLC adults joined between October 2017 and 2020. The sequence was collected from a person aged 25-85 years with non-small cell lung cancer. The sample here was blood, taken at baseline.

The CDR3 region is CASSRARQGSYNEQFF. In DNA form, the CDR3 reads TGCGCCAGCAGCCGAGCACGGCAGGGCTCCTACAATGAGCAGTTCTTC. This rearrangement joins TRBV4-3 to TRBJ2-1, with D perhaps matching TRBD1 (5 bases). Germline CDR1 and CDR2: LGHNA and YSLEER. The V end lost 4 bases, the J end lost 0 bases, and 13 bases lay between the germline ends. The CDR3 runs 16 residues.